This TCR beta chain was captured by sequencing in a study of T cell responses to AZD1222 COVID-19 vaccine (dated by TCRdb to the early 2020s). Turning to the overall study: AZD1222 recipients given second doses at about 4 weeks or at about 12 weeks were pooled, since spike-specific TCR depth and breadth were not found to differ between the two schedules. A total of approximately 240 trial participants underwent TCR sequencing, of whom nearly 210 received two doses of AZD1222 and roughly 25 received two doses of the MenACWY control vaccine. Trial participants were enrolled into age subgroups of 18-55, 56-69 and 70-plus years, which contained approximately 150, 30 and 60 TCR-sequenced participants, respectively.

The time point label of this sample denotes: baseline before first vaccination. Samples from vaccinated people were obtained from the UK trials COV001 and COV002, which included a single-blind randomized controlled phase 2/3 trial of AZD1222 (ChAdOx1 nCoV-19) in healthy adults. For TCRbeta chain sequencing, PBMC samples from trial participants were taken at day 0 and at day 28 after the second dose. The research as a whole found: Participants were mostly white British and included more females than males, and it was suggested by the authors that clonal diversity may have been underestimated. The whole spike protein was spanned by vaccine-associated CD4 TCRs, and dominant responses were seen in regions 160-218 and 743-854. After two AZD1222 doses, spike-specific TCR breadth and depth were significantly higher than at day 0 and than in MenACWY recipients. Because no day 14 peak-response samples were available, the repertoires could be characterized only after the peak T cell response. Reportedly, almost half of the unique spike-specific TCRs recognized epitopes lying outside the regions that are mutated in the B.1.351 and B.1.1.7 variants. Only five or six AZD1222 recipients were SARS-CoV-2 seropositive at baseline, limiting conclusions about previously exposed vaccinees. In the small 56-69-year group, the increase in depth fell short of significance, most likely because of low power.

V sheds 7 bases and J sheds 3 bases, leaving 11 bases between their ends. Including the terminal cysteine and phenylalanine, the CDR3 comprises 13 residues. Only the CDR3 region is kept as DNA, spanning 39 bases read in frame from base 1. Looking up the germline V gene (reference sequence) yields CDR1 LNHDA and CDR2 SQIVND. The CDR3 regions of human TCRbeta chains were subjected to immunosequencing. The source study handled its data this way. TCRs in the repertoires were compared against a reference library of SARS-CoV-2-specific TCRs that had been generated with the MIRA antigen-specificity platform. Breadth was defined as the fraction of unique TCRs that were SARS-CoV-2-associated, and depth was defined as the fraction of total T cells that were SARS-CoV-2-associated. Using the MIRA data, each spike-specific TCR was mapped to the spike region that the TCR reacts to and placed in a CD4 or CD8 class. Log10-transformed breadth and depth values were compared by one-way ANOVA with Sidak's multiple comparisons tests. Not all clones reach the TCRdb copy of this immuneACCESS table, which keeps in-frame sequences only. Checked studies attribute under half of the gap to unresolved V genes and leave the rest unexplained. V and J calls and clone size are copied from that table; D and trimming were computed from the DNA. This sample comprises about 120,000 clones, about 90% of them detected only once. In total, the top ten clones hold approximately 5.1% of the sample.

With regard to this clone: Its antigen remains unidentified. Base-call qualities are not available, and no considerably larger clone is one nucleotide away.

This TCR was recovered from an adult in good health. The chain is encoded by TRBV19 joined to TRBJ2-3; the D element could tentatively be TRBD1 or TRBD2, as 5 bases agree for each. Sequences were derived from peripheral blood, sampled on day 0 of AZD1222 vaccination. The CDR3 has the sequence CASMRGATDTQYF. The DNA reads TGTGCCAGTATGAGGGGCGCTACAGATACGCAGTATTTT. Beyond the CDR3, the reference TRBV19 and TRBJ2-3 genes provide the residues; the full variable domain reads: DGGITQSPKYLFRKEGQNVTLSCEQNLNHDAMYWYRQDPGQGLRLIYYSQIVNDFQKGDIAEGYSVSREKKESFPLTVTSAQKNPTAFYLCASMRGATDTQYFGPGTRLTVL.